The 28 T cell receptor beta chains below come from one sample, sequenced in a study of T cell repertoires in cytomegalovirus infection. TCRdb called the reads again in MiXCR, with one record for every CDR3 protein. Here the sample spans approximately 170,000 distinct CDR3 sequences, 13% to 15% being singletons. Specimen: PBMCs. Source of these receptors: a human donor in good health (CMV status not recorded). Some clones in this sample may be carry-over from other donors' samples.

This clonotype came up many times. This chain connects TRBV7-9 to TRBJ2-5, with a tentative D call TRBD1 (5 bases). Trimming shortened V by 5 bases and J by 4 bases, and 11 bases separated the two germline ends. The CDR3 has 13 residues. CDR1 and CDR2 (germline): SEHNR, FQNEAQ (reference sequence). Here the CDR3 DNA reads TGTGCCAGCAGCCCCGGACAACTAGAGACCCAGTACTTC. As protein: CASSPGQLETQYF. Looking up the rest from reference TRBV7-9 and TRBJ2-5 gives the full variable domain: DTGVSQNPRHKITKRGQNVTFRCDPISEHNRLYWYRQTLGQGPEFLTYFQNEAQLEKSRLLSDRFSAERPKGSFSTLEIQRTEQGDSAMYLCASSPGQLETQYFGPGTRLLVL.

This clonotype was counted ten times or more. The chain recombines TRBV19 with TRBJ1-2; D remains unclear. Between the trimmed V and J ends, which lost 3 bases and 7 bases, there was a span of 18 bases. CDR3 size: 15 residues. Germline CDR1 and CDR2: LNHDA and SQIVND (reference sequence). The CDR3 bases are TGTGCCAGTAGTATTGTGGGTGCCTCCTTGGTTGGCTACACCTTC. Its translation is CASSIVGASLVGYTF.

As to this clonotype: A read error may be the cause here, since a much bigger clone is one base away. The chain recombines TRBV15 with TRBJ2-7; 9 bases map to TRBD1. The CDR3 runs 14 residues. Germline CDR1 and CDR2: LNHNV and YYDKDF (reference sequence). The V gene end was trimmed by 1 base and the J gene end by 3 bases; junction bases not matched to a gene: 1. Here the CDR3 DNA reads TGTGCCACCAGCAGAGGGGGACAGGGCTACGAGCAGTACTTC. This encodes CATSRGGQGYEQYF.

This clonotype was counted ten times or more. This chain joins TRBV12-3 or TRBV12-4 and TRBJ1-4; weak D call: TRBD1 (5 bases). The CDR3 is made up of 14 amino acids. V dropped 5 bases and J dropped 11 bases, with 18 bases sitting between them. The CDR3 DNA reads TGTGCCAGCAGTCCCGGGGGAGGCATGCCGAAACTGTTTTTT. Residues: CASSPGGGMPKLFF.

This clonotype came up many times. The J gene is TRBJ2-7, the V gene TRBV9; unclear D gene. The CDR3 extends over 14 amino acids. V was trimmed by 0 bases and J by 5 bases, leaving 12 bases between them. The germline gives CDR1 SGDLS, CDR2 YYNGEE. Written as DNA, the CDR3 is TGTGCCAGCAGCGTAGGGGCACCGATAGACGAGCAGTACTTC. Residues: CASSVGAPIDEQYF. Complete variable domain (other parts from reference TRBV9 and TRBJ2-7): DSGVTQTPKHLITATGQRVTLRCSPRSGDLSVYWYQQSLDQGLQFLIQYYNGEERAKGNILERFSAQQFPDLHSELNLSSLELGDSALYFCASSVGAPIDEQYFGPGTRLTVT.

The chain carries TRBV29-1 and TRBJ1-1; D ambiguous. V was trimmed by 4 bases and J by 8 bases, leaving 17 bases between them. There are 13 residues in the CDR3. CDR1 is SQVTM and CDR2 is ANQGSEA in the germline V gene. CDR3 loop: CSVVLPGIGEAFF. The CDR3 DNA sequence: TGCAGCGTTGTTTTGCCAGGTATAGGGGAAGCTTTCTTT.

The CDR3 nucleotides read TGTGCCACCAGTGATCCCGGGTCTGGGGCCAACGTCCTGACTTTC. This encodes CATSDPGSGANVLTF. The chain carries TRBV24-1 and TRBJ2-6; unclear D gene. CDR1 and CDR2 (germline): KGHDR, SFDVKD. CDR3 length: 15 amino acids. The ends were cut back, 3 bases at V and 1 base at J, with 6 bases in the middle.

There are many counts of this clonotype. The rearrangement links TRBV20-1 to TRBJ1-1; possibly TRBD1 for D (6 bases). With 4 bases removed from V and 7 bases from J, the gap between germline ends came to 13 bases. Per germline, CDR1 DFQATT and CDR2 SNEGSKA (reference sequence). CDR3 length: 12 amino acids. In DNA form, the CDR3 reads TGCAGTGCTACTCCCGGACAGTATGAAGCTTTCTTT. Protein product: CSATPGQYEAFF.

This clonotype was detected a few times. This chain links TRBV7-3 with TRBJ2-2; 7 nucleotides match TRBD1. There are 14 residues in the CDR3. CDR1 is SGHTA, CDR2 FQGTGA, per germline. Trimming cost V 5 bases and J 4 bases; bases outside gene matches: 4. The CDR3 DNA reads as TGTGCCAGCAGCCGTGACAGGGCCACCGGGGAGCTGTTTTTT. Translated: CASSRDRATGELFF.

The sample holds many counts of this clonotype. The chain recombines TRBV7-2 with TRBJ1-5; TRBD1 aligns across 7 bases. The J segment lost 5 bases and the V segment lost 4 bases, leaving 5 bases of the junction unmatched. Germline CDR1 SGHTA, CDR2 FQGNSA. The CDR3 has 14 residues. CDR3 protein: CASSWGQTYQPQHF. CDR3 sequence (DNA): TGTGCCAGCAGCTGGGGACAGACCTATCAGCCCCAGCATTTT.

This clonotype was observed a few times. The rearrangement uses TRBV14 and TRBJ2-7, with D possibly being TRBD2 (6 bases). The ends were cut back, 2 bases at V and 2 bases at J, with 10 bases in the middle. This CDR3 has 14 residues. The germline V gene has CDR1 SGHDN and CDR2 FVKESK. The CDR3 sequence is CASSQSGLTYEQYF. CDR3 DNA sequence: TGTGCCAGCAGCCAATCGGGACTGACCTACGAGCAGTACTTC.

This clonotype occurred many times. The V gene is TRBV12-3 or TRBV12-4, the J gene TRBJ1-4, with TRBD1 matching over 8 bases. The CDR3 loop spans 14 amino acids. With V trimmed by 7 bases and J by 8 bases, 9 bases remained unmatched. The CDR3 sequence: CASNFDRGGEKLFF. Written as DNA, the CDR3 is TGTGCCAGCAACTTTGACAGGGGTGGGGAAAAACTGTTTTTT.

With respect to this clonotype: One base away lies a much larger clone, so this may be a sequencing read error. Likely a read error: the CDR3 ends without its conserved phenylalanine or tryptophan. This chain uses TRBV7-3 with TRBJ1-1; D is possibly TRBD1 (5 bases). The germline V gene encodes CDR1 SGHTA and CDR2 FQGTGA. V was cut by 1 base and J by 4 bases, with 16 bases left in between. The CDR3 totals 16 residues. The CDR3 reads CASSLREAGSGTEAFL. The CDR3 bases are TGTGCCAGCAGCTTAAGGGAGGCAGGGTCGGGCACTGAAGCTTTCTTG.

This clonotype appeared a few times. The V call is TRBV19, the J call TRBJ2-2; no firm D call. V was cut by 7 bases and J by 3 bases, with 9 bases left in between. Germline CDR1 reads LNHDA; CDR2 reads SQIVND (reference sequence). The CDR3 has 13 residues. CDR3 coding DNA: TGTGCCAGTATCGGCAGATACACCGGGGAGCTGTTTTTT. The encoded protein is CASIGRYTGELFF.

This clonotype was counted at least ten times. The chain links TRBV7-3 to TRBJ2-3; 10 bases are shared with TRBD2. Germline V gene data show CDR1 as SGHTA and CDR2 as FQGTGA. The trim removed 5 bases at V and 3 bases at J, leaving 17 bases unmatched. This CDR3 has 19 residues. The DNA of the CDR3 is TGTGCCAGCAGCCCAACTCCTCGGGGTAGCGGGAGGTTTACAGATACGCAGTATTTT. It encodes CASSPTPRGSGRFTDTQYF.

This clonotype was detected many times. This rearrangement joins TRBV7-2 to TRBJ2-3; D is undetermined. Per the germline V gene, CDR1 is SGHTA and CDR2 is FQGNSA. Trimming took off 2 bases at V and 6 bases at J, with 12 bases between the two ends. The CDR3 contains 14 residues. CDR3: CASSLILLLDTQYF. The CDR3 DNA is TGTGCCAGCAGCTTAATACTGCTTCTTGATACGCAGTATTTT.

This clonotype came up many times. The chain uses TRBV6-2 or TRBV6-3 and TRBJ2-7, with no clear D. This CDR3 has 14 residues. The V and J ends lost 2 bases and 2 bases respectively, with 10 bases between them. Germline V gene data show CDR1 as MNHEY and CDR2 as SVGEGT. The CDR3 region has the DNA TGTGCCAGCAGTTACCGCGGACGAACCTACGAGCAGTACTTC. Its protein is CASSYRGRTYEQYF.

This clonotype showed up many times. The chain employs TRBV20-1 and TRBJ2-1, with D possibly TRBD2 on 6 matching bases. Germline-derived CDR1 and CDR2 are DFQATT and SNEGSKA (reference sequence). Between the trimmed V and J ends, which lost 5 bases and 8 bases, there was a span of 13 bases. The length of the CDR3 is 12 residues. This chain's CDR3 is CSAGRLDYEQFF. CDR3 bases: TGCAGTGCTGGACGACTAGACTATGAGCAGTTCTTC.

This clonotype was counted only a few times. The chain couples TRBV6-5 to TRBJ1-5; D gene unclear. Germline assignment: CDR1 MNHEY and CDR2 SVGAGI. The V end lost 6 bases, the J end lost 3 bases, and 12 bases lay between the germline ends. CDR3 size: 14 residues. For the CDR3, the DNA is TGTGCCAGCAGGTCCAGCACATACAATCAGCCCCAGCATTTT. Its translation is CASRSSTYNQPQHF.

This clonotype was seen repeatedly, ten times or more. The V call is TRBV7-2, the J call TRBJ2-7; 10 bases align to TRBD2. The V gene end was trimmed by 4 bases and the J gene end by 1 base; junction bases not matched to a gene: 4. The CDR3 is 15 residues long. The germline V gene encodes CDR1 SGHTA and CDR2 FQGNSA. CDR3 in amino acids: CASSSIAGGSYEQYF. The CDR3 DNA reads TGTGCCAGCAGCTCTATAGCGGGAGGTTCCTACGAGCAGTACTTC.

The chain has TRBV7-9 and TRBJ1-5; no clear D gene. CDR1 and CDR2 (germline): SEHNR, FQNEAQ (reference sequence). V dropped 1 base and J dropped 7 bases, with 11 bases sitting between them. This CDR3 has 14 residues. The CDR3 reads CASSLDSPGQPQHF. The DNA of the CDR3 is TGTGCCAGCAGCTTAGATAGCCCCGGACAGCCCCAGCATTTT. The whole variable domain, filled in from reference TRBV7-9 and TRBJ1-5, reads DTGVSQNPRHKITKRGQNVTFRCDPISEHNRLYWYRQTLGQGPEFLTYFQNEAQLEKSRLLSDRFSAERPKGSFSTLEIQRTEQGDSAMYLCASSLDSPGQPQHFGDGTRLSIL.

Only a few counts were recorded for this clonotype. The CDR3 loop reads CATSDRLVDTQYF. CDR3 DNA: TGTGCCACCAGTGATCGACTAGTAGATACGCAGTATTTT. The chain links TRBV24-1 to TRBJ2-3; a weak D match, TRBD2 (6 bases). V was pared by 3 bases and J by 5 bases, with 8 bases between. The CDR3 spans 13 residues. Germline CDR1 reads KGHDR; CDR2 reads SFDVKD.

The chain recombines TRBV5-1 with TRBJ1-2, with 9 nucleotides matching TRBD1. Germline-derived CDR1 and CDR2 are SGHRS and YFSETQ. The CDR3 runs 19 residues. The ends lost 0 bases at V and 2 bases at J; junction bases unmatched: 14. The CDR3 here is CASSLDRGQGRDMNYGYTF. The CDR3 DNA reads as TGCGCCAGCAGCTTGGATCGCGGACAGGGGAGGGATATGAACTATGGCTACACCTTC.

Only a few counts were recorded for this clonotype. V is TRBV6-6 and J is TRBJ1-1; unclear D gene. The CDR3 sequence is 13 residues long. Per germline, CDR1 MNHNY and CDR2 SVGAGI (reference sequence). Trimming left V 2 bases short and J 6 bases short, with 10 bases between. The CDR3 DNA is TGTGCCAGCAGTTACAGCCTAACAGCTGAAGCTTTCTTT. It codes for CASSYSLTAEAFF.

The gene calls are TRBV29-1 and TRBJ1-2, with D hard to call. V dropped 3 bases and J dropped 3 bases, with 11 bases sitting between them. The germline V gene encodes CDR1 SQVTM and CDR2 ANQGSEA. The CDR3 is made up of 13 amino acids. CDR3 sequence reads: CSVDIAEHYGYTF. The DNA of the CDR3 is TGCAGCGTTGATATAGCCGAACACTATGGCTACACCTTC.

This clonotype showed up many times. This sequence joins TRBV7-2 and TRBJ2-7; TRBD1 or TRBD2 may be the D gene (5 bases each). The CDR3 has 16 amino acids. V was trimmed by 2 bases and J by 1 base, leaving 15 bases between them. The germline V gene has CDR1 SGHTA and CDR2 FQGNSA. This CDR3 reads CASSLSGTIGSYEQYF. CDR3 sequence (DNA): TGTGCCAGCAGCTTATCCGGGACGATCGGTTCCTACGAGCAGTACTTC.

The J gene is TRBJ1-1, the V gene TRBV7-9, with 8 positions matching TRBD1. CDR3 length: 14 residues. Germline V gives CDR1 SEHNR, CDR2 FQNEAQ (reference sequence). The V and J ends lost 6 bases and 5 bases, in that order; junction bases with no gene match: 8. The CDR3 bases are TGTGCCAGCAGGTACGGACAGGGAAAAACTGAAGCTTTCTTT. Protein sequence: CASRYGQGKTEAFF.

This clonotype was seen at least ten times. The chain has TRBV7-8 and TRBJ2-4; D unclear. Trimming removed 2 bases from V and 8 bases from J, with 19 bases in between. CDR3 length equals 16 residues. CDR1 is SGHVS, CDR2 FQNEAQ, per germline. CDR3 sequence: CASSLLVETPRYIQYF. Written as DNA, the CDR3 is TGTGCCAGCAGCTTACTGGTGGAAACCCCCCGATACATTCAGTACTTC.